Below, 15 T cell receptor beta chains from the same sample are listed, as sequenced in a study of cytomegalovirus exposure and HLA in healthy donors (dated by TCRdb to about 2017). The receptor library was made with the immunoSEQ multiplex PCR assay. For the multiplex PCR, a mixture combining 60 forward primers for TCR Vbeta segments and 13 reverse primers for TCR Jbeta segments was used. In TCRdb, the immuneACCESS table is reduced to in-frame sequences with V and J assigned. These tables do not hold every clone; where another copy was compared, an unresolved V gene accounts for under half, and the others remain unexplained. This sample holds some 55,000 clones; approximately 80% were observed only once. Of the sample, approximately 1.7% is held by the ten largest clones. The sample consisted of PBMCs. These receptor sequences come from a middle-aged man in good health and CMV-seronegative.

This clone has only a few counts. The gene calls are TRBV4-3 and TRBJ2-3, with a tentative D call TRBD2 (6 bases). Germline CDR1 is LGHNA and CDR2 is YSLEER. The CDR3 has 14 residues. Deletions cut 5 bases from V and 6 bases from J, with 15 bases between. CDR3 residues: CASSVGSDLDTQYF. The CDR3 coding sequence is TGCGCCAGCAGCGTCGGGAGTGATCTGGATACGCAGTATTTT.

The rearrangement uses TRBV30 and TRBJ1-2; 7 bases are shared with TRBD1. CDR1 is GTSNPN, CDR2 SVGIG, per germline (reference sequence). The V segment lost 1 base and the J segment 6 bases; nucleotides outside the gene matches: 8. The CDR3 length is 14 residues. CDR3 nucleotides: TGTGCCTGGAGTGAGAAGAGACAGGGCGATGGCTACACCTTC. This translates into CAWSEKRQGDGYTF.

In nucleotides, the CDR3 is TGTGCCAGCAGTTACTCGGGGGCCGGGGTTTATGGCTACACCTTC. The encoded protein is CASSYSGAGVYGYTF. The J gene is TRBJ1-2, the V gene TRBV6-5; a possible D gene is TRBD1 (6 bases). The CDR3 contains 15 residues. From germline, CDR1 is MNHEY and CDR2 SVGAGI. Trimming removed 0 bases from V and 5 bases from J, with 13 bases in between.

The V gene is TRBV28, the J gene TRBJ1-6, with D perhaps matching TRBD1 (6 bases). Germline CDR1 is MDHEN and CDR2 is SYDVKM. V was pared by 3 bases and J by 9 bases, with 15 bases between. The CDR3 contains 15 residues. CDR3 residues: CASSFLTGSLSPLHF. DNA of the CDR3: TGTGCCAGCAGTTTCCTGACAGGCTCCCTTTCACCCCTCCACTTT.

V is TRBV7-2 and J is TRBJ2-5, with TRBD2 matching 13 bases. V was pared by 1 base and J by 5 bases, with 7 bases of the junction left unmatched. The CDR3 is 17 amino acids. From germline, CDR1 is SGHTA and CDR2 FQGNSA. The CDR3 coding sequence is TGTGCCAGCAGCTTAGACTGGACTAGCGGGGGACGGGAGACCCAGTACTTC. Protein sequence: CASSLDWTSGGRETQYF.

The rearrangement links TRBV2 to TRBJ2-3, with 9 positions matching TRBD2. This CDR3 contains 14 residues. Germline CDR1 and CDR2: SNHLY and FYNNEI. V lost 6 bases to trimming and J lost 9 bases; unmatched junction nucleotides: 10. The CDR3, as DNA: TGTGCCAGCAGCCCTTCTTTCAGCGGGGGGACGCAGTATTTT. The encoded protein is CASSPSFSGGTQYF.

The rearrangement uses TRBV5-4 and TRBJ2-1; 14 bases match TRBD2. V trimming: 4 bases; J trimming: 5 bases; junction bases outside the gene matches: 14. The CDR3 runs to 19 residues. Germline CDR1 reads SGHNT; CDR2 reads YYREEE (reference sequence). The DNA for the CDR3 is TGTGCCAGCAGCCGTTTGACTAGCGGGGGGGTAGTAACGAACAATGAGCAGTTCTTC. As protein: CASSRLTSGGVVTNNEQFF.

V is TRBV9 and J is TRBJ1-6; 7 positions agree with TRBD1. The CDR3 consists of 19 residues. CDR1 is SGDLS, CDR2 YYNGEE, per germline. J was trimmed by 0 bases and V by 5 bases; bases with no gene match: 14. CDR3 sequence reads: CASSDAPGGPSSYNSPLHF. DNA of the CDR3: TGTGCCAGCAGTGACGCCCCAGGGGGACCAAGCTCCTATAATTCACCCCTCCACTTT.

The CDR3 region has the DNA TGTGCCCAACAGGGGGCGTTTCGCCAAGAGACCCAGTACTTC. It codes for CAQQGAFRQETQYF. The chain joins TRBV30 to TRBJ2-5; 9 bases align to TRBD1. Losses at the gene ends were 8 bases for V and 1 base for J; bases not matched to a gene: 8. Per germline, CDR1 GTSNPN and CDR2 SVGIG (reference sequence). The CDR3 consists of 14 residues.

The V and J genes are TRBV5-1 and TRBJ1-3; TRBD1 matches at 7 bases. Germline V gene data show CDR1 as SGHRS and CDR2 as YFSETQ. J was trimmed by 4 bases and V by 4 bases; bases with no gene match: 8. The CDR3 is 15 residues long. The CDR3 nucleotides read TGCGCCAGCAGCGCATCGACAGGGAGCGGAAACACCATATATTTT. Translation gives CASSASTGSGNTIYF.

This chain joins TRBV9 and TRBJ1-6; D is undetermined. CDR1 and CDR2 (germline): SGDLS, YYNGEE. V was trimmed by 0 bases and J by 9 bases, leaving 13 bases between them. This CDR3 has 15 amino acids. This CDR3 reads CASSVEATGGSPLHF. Written as DNA, the CDR3 is TGTGCCAGCAGCGTAGAGGCGACGGGTGGTTCACCCCTCCACTTT. The full variable domain, completed using reference TRBV9 and TRBJ1-6, is DSGVTQTPKHLITATGQRVTLRCSPRSGDLSVYWYQQSLDQGLQFLIQYYNGEERAKGNILERFSAQQFPDLHSELNLSSLELGDSALYFCASSVEATGGSPLHFGNGTRLTVT.

The chain has TRBV18 and TRBJ2-1, with no clear D. This CDR3 comprises 12 residues. V lost 2 bases and J lost 9, with 8 bases in between. Germline CDR1 is KGHSH and CDR2 is LQKENI. CDR3 region: CASSPIPREQFF. The CDR3 DNA reads TGTGCCAGCTCACCAATTCCCCGTGAGCAGTTCTTC. The whole variable domain, filled in from reference TRBV18 and TRBJ2-1, reads NAGVMQNPRHLVRRRGQEARLRCSPMKGHSHVYWYRQLPEEGLKFMVYLQKENIIDESGMPKERFSAEFPKEGPSILRIQQVVRGDSAAYFCASSPIPREQFFGPGTRLTVL.

This chain links TRBV29-1 with TRBJ2-5, with 14 nucleotides matching TRBD2. V lost 6 bases and J lost 6; bases outside the gene matches: 12. CDR3 length: 16 amino acids. Germline assignment: CDR1 SQVTM and CDR2 ANQGSEA. This CDR3 reads CSVAWLTSGGAKTQYF. The CDR3 bases are TGCAGCGTCGCGTGGTTGACTAGCGGGGGGGCAAAGACCCAGTACTTC.

V is TRBV6-5 and J is TRBJ2-5, with D unclear. The CDR3 runs to 12 residues. Germline V CDR1 and CDR2: MNHEY, SVGAGI. V dropped 7 bases and J dropped 1 base, with 7 bases sitting between them. The CDR3 loop is CASIGSQETQYF. For the CDR3, the DNA is TGTGCCAGCATCGGTTCCCAAGAGACCCAGTACTTC.

The chain has TRBV12-5 and TRBJ2-1, with D possibly matching TRBD2 (6 bases). Germline CDR1 is LGHNT and CDR2 is FRNRAP. The CDR3 contains 13 residues. Trimming stripped 10 bases from V and 7 bases from J, with 17 bases between. CDR3 amino acids: CATSGGWGNEQFF. CDR3 bases: TGTGCTACTTCTGGGGGGTGGGGTAATGAGCAGTTCTTC.